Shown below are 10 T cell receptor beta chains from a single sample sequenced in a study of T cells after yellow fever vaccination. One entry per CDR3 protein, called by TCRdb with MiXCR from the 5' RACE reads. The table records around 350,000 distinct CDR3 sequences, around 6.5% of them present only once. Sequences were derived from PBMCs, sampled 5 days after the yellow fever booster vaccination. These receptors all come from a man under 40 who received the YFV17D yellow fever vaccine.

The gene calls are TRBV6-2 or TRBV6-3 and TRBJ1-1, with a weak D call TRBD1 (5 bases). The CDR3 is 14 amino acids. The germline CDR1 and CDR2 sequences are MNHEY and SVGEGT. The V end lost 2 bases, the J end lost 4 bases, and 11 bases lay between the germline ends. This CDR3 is CASSYHPGGTEAFF. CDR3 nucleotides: TGTGCCAGCAGTTACCACCCTGGGGGCACTGAAGCTTTCTTT.

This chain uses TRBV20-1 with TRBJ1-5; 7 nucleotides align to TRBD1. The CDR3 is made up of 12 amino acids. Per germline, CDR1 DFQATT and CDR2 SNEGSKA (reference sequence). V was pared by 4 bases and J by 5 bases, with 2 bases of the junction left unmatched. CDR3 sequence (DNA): TGCAGTGCTAAGGGGGCGGATCAGCCCCAGCATTTT. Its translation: CSAKGADQPQHF.

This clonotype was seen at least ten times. DNA for the CDR3: TGCAGAGCCGTGGCGGCGAGAGATACGCAGTATTTT. Protein: CRAVAARDTQYF. This chain links TRBV20-1 with TRBJ2-3; no definite D call. The CDR3 is 12 amino acids. The germline V gene encodes CDR1 DFQATT and CDR2 SNEGSKA (reference sequence).

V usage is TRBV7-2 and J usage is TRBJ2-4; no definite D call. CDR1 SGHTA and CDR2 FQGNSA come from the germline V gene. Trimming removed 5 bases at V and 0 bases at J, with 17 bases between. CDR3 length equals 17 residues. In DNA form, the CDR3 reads TGTGCCAGCAGCCACACGTCGACGACGGGAGCCAAAAACATTCAGTACTTC. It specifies CASSHTSTTGAKNIQYF. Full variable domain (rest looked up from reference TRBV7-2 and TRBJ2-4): GAGVSQSPSNKVTEKGKDVELRCDPISGHTALYWYRQSLGQGLEFLIYFQGNSAPDKSGLPSDRFSAERTGGSVSTLTIQRTQQEDSAVYLCASSHTSTTGAKNIQYFGAGTRLSVL.

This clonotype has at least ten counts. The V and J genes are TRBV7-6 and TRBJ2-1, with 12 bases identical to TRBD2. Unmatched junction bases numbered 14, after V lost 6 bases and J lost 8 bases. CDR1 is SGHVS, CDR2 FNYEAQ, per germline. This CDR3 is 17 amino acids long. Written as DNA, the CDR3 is TGTGCCAGCAGTTACCCGGCTAGCGGGAGGGCCTTGGATGAGCAGTTCTTC. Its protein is CASSYPASGRALDEQFF.

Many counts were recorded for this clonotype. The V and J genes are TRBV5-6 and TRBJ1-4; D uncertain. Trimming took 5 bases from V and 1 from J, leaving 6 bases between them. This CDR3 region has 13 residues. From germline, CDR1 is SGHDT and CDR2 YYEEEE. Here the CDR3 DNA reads TGTGCCAGCAGACACCGAACTAATGAAAAACTGTTTTTT. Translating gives CASRHRTNEKLFF.

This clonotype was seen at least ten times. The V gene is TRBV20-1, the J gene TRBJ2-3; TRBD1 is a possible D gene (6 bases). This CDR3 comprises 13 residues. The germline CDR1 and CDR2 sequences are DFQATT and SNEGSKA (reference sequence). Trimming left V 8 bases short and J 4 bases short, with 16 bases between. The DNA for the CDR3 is TGCAGTACTCGTGGGACATCGGCAGATACGCAGTATTTT. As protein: CSTRGTSADTQYF.

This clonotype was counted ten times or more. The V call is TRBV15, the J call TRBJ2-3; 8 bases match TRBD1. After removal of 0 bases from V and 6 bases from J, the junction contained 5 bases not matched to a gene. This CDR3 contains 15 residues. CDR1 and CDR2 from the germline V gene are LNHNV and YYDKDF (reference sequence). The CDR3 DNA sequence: TGTGCCACCAGCAGAGAACAGGGGGGTAGGGATACGCAGTATTTT. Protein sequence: CATSREQGGRDTQYF.

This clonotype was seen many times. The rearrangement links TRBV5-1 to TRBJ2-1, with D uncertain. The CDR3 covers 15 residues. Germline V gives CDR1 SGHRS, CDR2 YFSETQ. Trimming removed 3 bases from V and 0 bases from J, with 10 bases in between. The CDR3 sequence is CASSYGSSSYNEQFF. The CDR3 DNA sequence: TGCGCCAGCAGCTATGGATCTAGCTCCTACAATGAGCAGTTCTTC.

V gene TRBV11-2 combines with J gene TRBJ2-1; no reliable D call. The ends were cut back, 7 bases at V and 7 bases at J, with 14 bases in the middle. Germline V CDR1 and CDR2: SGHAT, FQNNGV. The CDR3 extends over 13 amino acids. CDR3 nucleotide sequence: TGTGCCAGCACCCCCCAAGTCCGTAATGAGCAGTTCTTC. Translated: CASTPQVRNEQFF. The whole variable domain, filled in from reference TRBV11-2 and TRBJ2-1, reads EAGVAQSPRYKIIEKRQSVAFWCNPISGHATLYWYQQILGQGPKLLIQFQNNGVVDDSQLPKDRFSAERLKGVDSTLKIQPAKLEDSAVYLCASTPQVRNEQFFGPGTRLTVL.